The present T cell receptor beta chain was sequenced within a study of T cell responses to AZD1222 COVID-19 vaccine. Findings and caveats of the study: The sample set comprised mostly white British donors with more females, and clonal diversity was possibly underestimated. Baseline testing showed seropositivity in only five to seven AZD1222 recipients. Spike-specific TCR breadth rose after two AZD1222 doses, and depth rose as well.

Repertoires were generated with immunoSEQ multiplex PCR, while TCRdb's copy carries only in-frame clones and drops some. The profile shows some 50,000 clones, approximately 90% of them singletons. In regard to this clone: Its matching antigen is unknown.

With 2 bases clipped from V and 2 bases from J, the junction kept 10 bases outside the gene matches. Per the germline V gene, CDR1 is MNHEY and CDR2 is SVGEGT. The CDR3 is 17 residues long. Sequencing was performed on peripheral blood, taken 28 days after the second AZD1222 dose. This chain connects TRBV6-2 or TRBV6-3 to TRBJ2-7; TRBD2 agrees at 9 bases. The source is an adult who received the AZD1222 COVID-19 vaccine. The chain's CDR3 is CASSYLAGSPNTYEQYF. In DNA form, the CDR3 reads TGTGCCAGCAGTTACCTAGCGGGATCACCTAACACCTACGAGCAGTACTTC.